This paragraph covers one T cell receptor (beta chain) sequence. The data were obtained in a study of blood T cell repertoires in COVID-19. Study information: COVID-19 samples, acute and convalescent, were from the United States, Italy and Spain.

In the original processing: Estimation of nucleated cell counts was performed using reference gene primer amplification. Here immunoSEQ multiplex PCR was the method, and the copy in TCRdb shows in-frame clones only, minus some. D and trimming were read from the DNA, whereas the V and J calls and clone size are those reported in that table. The table shows more than 110,000 clones, with approximately 79% occurring only once. Participants reported their clinical history, and cohort assignment relied on those reports. Trimming shortened V by 0 bases and J by 6 bases, and 12 bases separated the two germline ends. The CDR3 spans 15 residues. Germline CDR1 is KGHSH and CDR2 is LQKENI.

The sample taken for sequencing was PBMCs or T cells enriched from blood (not recorded which). The chain is built from TRBV18 and TRBJ2-1, with D maybe TRBD1 (5 bases). This clonotype originated in a woman aged 45 to 65 who had recovered from COVID-19. CDR3 residues: CASSPPGGQGNEQFF. CDR3 DNA sequence: TGTGCCAGCTCACCACCTGGTGGCCAGGGCAATGAGCAGTTCTTC.